These T cell receptor beta chains were read from a single sample in a study of cytomegalovirus exposure and HLA in healthy donors. The method was immunoSEQ multiplex PCR; TCRdb's version includes in-frame clones alone and lacks a portion of them. The table lists about 170,000 clones, roughly 81% of them singletons. The sequenced sample consisted of PBMCs. These receptors were collected from a man aged 18 to 29 in good health and CMV-seropositive. CDR3s include the opening cysteine and the closing phenylalanine or tryptophan. Each record gives: J gene, V gene, clone size, CDR3 protein. A clone size is listed for some rows: how often the clone was seen (once, few, many), or a class if it is expanded.

J: TRBJ2-6
V: TRBV6-4
size: .
CDR3: CASSDGGQKSGANVLTF

J: TRBJ1-2
V: TRBV9
size: .
CDR3: CASSASWTASYGYTF

J: TRBJ1-4
V: TRBV25-1
size: .
CDR3: CACRTGNEKLFF

J: TRBJ1-5
V: TRBV7-9
size: .
CDR3: CASSHFQGSNQPQHF

J: TRBJ1-2
V: TRBV6-5
size: .
CDR3: CASSPPMTGNYGYTF

J: TRBJ1-1
V: TRBV29-1
size: .
CDR3: CSVTDTLNTEAFF

J: TRBJ1-6
V: TRBV28
size: .
CDR3: CASSPGTGDRPLHF

J: TRBJ2-7
V: TRBV11-3
size: .
CDR3: CASSFGRAGYEQYF

J: TRBJ1-2
V: TRBV11-2
size: .
CDR3: CASSLVGTAPYTF

J: TRBJ1-5
V: TRBV19
size: .
CDR3: CASIAQGAGGNQPQHF

J: TRBJ2-3
V: TRBV27
size: .
CDR3: CASSLESWSTDTQYF

J: TRBJ2-5
V: TRBV6-6
size: once
CDR3: CASSQSGYQETQYF

J: TRBJ2-2
V: TRBV2
size: .
CDR3: CASSVDRGGTGELFF

J: TRBJ2-7
V: TRBV5-6
size: .
CDR3: CASSQTGAYEQYF

J: TRBJ2-7
V: TRBV6-6
size: .
CDR3: CASLSGQGSYEQYF

J: TRBJ2-7
V: TRBV11-3
size: .
CDR3: CASSLRKGGISYEQYF

J: TRBJ2-2
V: TRBV12-5
size: once
CDR3: CASGLRQGADTGELFF

J: TRBJ2-3
V: TRBV5-4
size: .
CDR3: CASSLGTSGGPTDTQYF

J: TRBJ2-5
V: TRBV6-4
size: .
CDR3: CASSKNSGGPETQYF

J: TRBJ2-5
V: TRBV5-1
size: .
CDR3: CASSLKGSGRETQYF

J: TRBJ2-7
V: TRBV6-6
size: .
CDR3: CASSYTPGTTTYEQYF

J: TRBJ2-1
V: TRBV19
size: .
CDR3: CASSMGRGREEQFF

J: TRBJ1-2
V: TRBV19
size: .
CDR3: CASSNPGQGAYGYTF

J: TRBJ2-4
V: TRBV2
size: .
CDR3: CASSGDSKNIQYF

J: TRBJ1-2
V: TRBV7-2
size: .
CDR3: CASSLGSLSGRDYGYTF

J: TRBJ1-5
V: TRBV4-3
size: .
CDR3: CASSQEIGGNQPQHF

J: TRBJ2-3
V: TRBV11-3
size: .
CDR3: CASSRDSHSGDTQYF

J: TRBJ2-2
V: TRBV11-3
size: few
CDR3: CASSYTGTTDTGELFF

J: TRBJ1-1
V: TRBV6-4
size: .
CDR3: CASPDRAGPEAFF

J: TRBJ2-1
V: TRBV14
size: .
CDR3: CASSQVALARYNEQFF

J: TRBJ1-1
V: TRBV11-2
size: .
CDR3: CASSLTRVGTEAFF

J: TRBJ2-1
V: TRBV11-1
size: .
CDR3: CASSLAELAGVNEQFF

J: TRBJ2-5
V: TRBV7-2
size: .
CDR3: CASTKGPGSETQYF

J: TRBJ2-5
V: TRBV7-2
size: .
CDR3: CASSLSPGGGQETQYF

J: TRBJ1-1
V: TRBV4-3
size: .
CDR3: CASSQGAGEAFF

J: TRBJ2-2
V: TRBV9
size: .
CDR3: CASSVREPTGELFF

J: TRBJ1-2
V: TRBV19
size: .
CDR3: CASSIDRESNYGYTF

J: TRBJ2-5
V: TRBV5-6
size: .
CDR3: CASSIPGAGGETQYF

J: TRBJ1-3
V: TRBV2
size: .
CDR3: CASSADRASVTIYF

J: TRBJ1-3
V: TRBV18
size: .
CDR3: CASSPSGDSGNTIYF

J: TRBJ1-1
V: TRBV6-6
size: .
CDR3: CASSYSEGTVAFF

J: TRBJ1-1
V: TRBV18
size: .
CDR3: CASSPLRASGKNTEAFF

J: TRBJ1-2
V: TRBV4-1
size: .
CDR3: CASSQGRRRGYTF

J: TRBJ1-6
V: TRBV6-5
size: .
CDR3: CASGAEQGRLHF

J: TRBJ1-3
V: TRBV11-3
size: .
CDR3: CASSLDGYSGNTIYF

J: TRBJ1-4
V: TRBV2
size: .
CDR3: CASRRGAEKLFF

J: TRBJ2-1
V: TRBV15
size: .
CDR3: CATSRDPPGQGANEQFF

J: TRBJ1-1
V: TRBV7-2
size: .
CDR3: CASSLAFLGNTEAFF

J: TRBJ1-2
V: TRBV4-3
size: few
CDR3: CASSQERTGFGYGYTF

J: TRBJ1-5
V: TRBV6-1
size: .
CDR3: CASSDVYGTGSNQPQHF

J: TRBJ2-2
V: TRBV2
size: .
CDR3: CASSAGTITNTGELFF

J: TRBJ1-1
V: TRBV18
size: once
CDR3: CASSLGTVTEAFF

J: TRBJ1-2
V: TRBV7-2
size: .
CDR3: CASSRQIREVNYGYTF

J: TRBJ2-5
V: TRBV5-6
size: .
CDR3: CASSPGQQETQYF

J: TRBJ1-6
V: TRBV6-5
size: .
CDR3: CASKNTGSGSPLHF

J: TRBJ1-5
V: TRBV6-5
size: .
CDR3: CASSYAGVGDQPQHF